This T cell receptor beta chain was retrieved from a study of cytomegalovirus exposure and HLA in healthy donors. Study in general: Out of around 360 genotyped donors, about 80% belonged to the Caucasian-associated ancestry cluster.

With 60 Vbeta and 13 Jbeta primers, the PCR was carried out. The repertoire was sequenced with immunoSEQ multiplex PCR; TCRdb's copy has only in-frame clones and lacks some. The sample shows 50,000 to 70,000 clones, about 80% of them seen only once. Concerning this clone: Its target is not known.

The study, taken as a whole, reports: TCR beta chain V- and J-gene trimming was linked, in a later analysis, to a missense variant in DCLRE1C. Across donors, sequencing depth was assumed by presence/absence analyses to be roughly uniform.

At sampling all donors were nominally healthy, likely with unrecorded immune exposures. The CDR3 spans 16 residues. The V and J ends lost 5 bases and 5 bases respectively, with 21 bases between them. Germline-derived CDR1 and CDR2 are SEHNR and FQNEAQ (reference sequence). This sequence originates from a woman aged 40 to 49 in good health and CMV-seronegative. The rearrangement uses TRBV7-9 and TRBJ1-1; a possible D gene is TRBD1 (6 bases). Specimen: PBMCs. The CDR3 DNA reads TGTGCCAGCAGCCCCCGGGACACCACTCCGCTAACTGAAGCTTTCTTT. Its translation is CASSPRDTTPLTEAFF.